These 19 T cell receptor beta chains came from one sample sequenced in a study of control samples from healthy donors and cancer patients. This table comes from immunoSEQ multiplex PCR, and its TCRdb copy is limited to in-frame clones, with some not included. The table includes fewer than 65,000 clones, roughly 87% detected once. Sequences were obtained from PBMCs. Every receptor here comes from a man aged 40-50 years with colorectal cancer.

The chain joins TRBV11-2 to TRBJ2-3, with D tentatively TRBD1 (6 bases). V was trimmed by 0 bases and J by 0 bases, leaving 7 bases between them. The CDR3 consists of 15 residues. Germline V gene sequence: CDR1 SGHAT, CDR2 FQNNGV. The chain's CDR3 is CASSLEGASTDTQYF. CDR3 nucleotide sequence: TGTGCCAGCAGCTTAGAGGGGGCTAGCACAGATACGCAGTATTTT.

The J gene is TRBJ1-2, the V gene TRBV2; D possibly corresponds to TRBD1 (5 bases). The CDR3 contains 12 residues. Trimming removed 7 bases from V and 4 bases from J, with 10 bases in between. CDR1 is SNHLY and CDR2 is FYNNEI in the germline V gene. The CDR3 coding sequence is TGTGCCAGCACGGGGCAGGGCTATGGCTACACCTTC. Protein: CASTGQGYGYTF.

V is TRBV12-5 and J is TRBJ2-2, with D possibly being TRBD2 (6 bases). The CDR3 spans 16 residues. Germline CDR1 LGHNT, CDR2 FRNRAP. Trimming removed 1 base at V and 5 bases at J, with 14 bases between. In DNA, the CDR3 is TGTGCTAGTGGTTTGGGCAAGCGCGGGAAAACCGGGGAGCTGTTTTTT. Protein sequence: CASGLGKRGKTGELFF.

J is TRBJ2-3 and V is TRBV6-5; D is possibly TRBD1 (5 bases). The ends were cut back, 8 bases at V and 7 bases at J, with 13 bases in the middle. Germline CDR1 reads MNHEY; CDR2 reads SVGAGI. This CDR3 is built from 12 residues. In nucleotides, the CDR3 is TGTGCCAGCGGACATGAGGTGAATACGCAGTATTTT. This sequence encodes CASGHEVNTQYF.

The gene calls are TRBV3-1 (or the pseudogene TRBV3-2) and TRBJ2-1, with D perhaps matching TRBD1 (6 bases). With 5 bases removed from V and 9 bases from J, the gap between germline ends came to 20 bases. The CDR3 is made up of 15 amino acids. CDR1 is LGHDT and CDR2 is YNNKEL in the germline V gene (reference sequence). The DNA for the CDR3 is TGTGCCAGCAGCAAGCACGAAGGGCGACAGGCTGAGCAGTTCTTC. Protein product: CASSKHEGRQAEQFF.

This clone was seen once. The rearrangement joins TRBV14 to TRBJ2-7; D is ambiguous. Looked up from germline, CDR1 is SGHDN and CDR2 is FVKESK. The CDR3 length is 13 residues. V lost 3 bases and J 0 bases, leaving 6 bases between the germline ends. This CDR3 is CASSHRDSYEQYF. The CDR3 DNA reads TGTGCCAGCAGCCATAGGGACTCCTACGAGCAGTACTTC.

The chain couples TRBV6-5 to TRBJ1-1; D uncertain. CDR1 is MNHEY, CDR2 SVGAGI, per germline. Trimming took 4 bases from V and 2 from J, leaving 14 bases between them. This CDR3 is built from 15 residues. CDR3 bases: TGTGCCAGCAGTTTTAGTCGTGCGGAAAACACTGAAGCTTTCTTT. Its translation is CASSFSRAENTEAFF.

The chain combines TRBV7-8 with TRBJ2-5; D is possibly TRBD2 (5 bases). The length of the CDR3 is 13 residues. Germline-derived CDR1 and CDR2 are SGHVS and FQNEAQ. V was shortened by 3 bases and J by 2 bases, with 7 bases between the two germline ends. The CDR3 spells CASSFGLQETQYF. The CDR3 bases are TGTGCCAGCAGCTTTGGACTGCAAGAGACCCAGTACTTC. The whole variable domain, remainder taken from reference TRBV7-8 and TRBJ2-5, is GAGVSQSPRYKVAKRGQDVALRCDPISGHVSLFWYQQALGQGPEFLTYFQNEAQLDKSGLPSDRFFAERPEGSVSTLKIQRTQQEDSAVYLCASSFGLQETQYFGPGTRLLVL.

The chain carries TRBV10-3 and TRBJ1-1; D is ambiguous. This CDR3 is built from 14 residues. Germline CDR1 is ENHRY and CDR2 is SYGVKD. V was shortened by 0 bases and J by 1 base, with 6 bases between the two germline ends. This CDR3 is CAISESSRNTEAFF. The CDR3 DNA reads TGTGCCATCAGTGAGTCGAGTCGGAACACTGAAGCTTTCTTT.

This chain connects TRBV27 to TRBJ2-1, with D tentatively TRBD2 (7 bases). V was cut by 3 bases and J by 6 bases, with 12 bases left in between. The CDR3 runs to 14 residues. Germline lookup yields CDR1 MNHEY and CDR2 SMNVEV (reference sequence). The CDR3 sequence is CASSLGGGGNEQFF. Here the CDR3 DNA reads TGTGCCAGCAGTTTGGGGGGCGGGGGCAATGAGCAGTTCTTC.

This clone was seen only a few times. CDR3 in amino acids: CASSQRTGSGNTIYF. The CDR3 DNA reads as TGTGCCAGCAGCCAAAGGACAGGCTCTGGAAACACCATATATTTT. The chain uses TRBV16 and TRBJ1-3; 7 bases are shared with TRBD1. Per germline, CDR1 KGHSY and CDR2 FQNENV. The CDR3 spans 15 residues. The junction had 1 base not matched to a gene; V was cut back by 2 bases and J by 0 bases.

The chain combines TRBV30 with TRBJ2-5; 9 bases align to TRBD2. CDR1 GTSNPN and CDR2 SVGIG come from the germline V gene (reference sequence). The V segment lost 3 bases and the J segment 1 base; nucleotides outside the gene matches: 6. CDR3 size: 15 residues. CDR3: CAWRKAGGPQETQYF. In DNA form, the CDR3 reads TGTGCCTGGAGGAAGGCGGGAGGGCCCCAAGAGACCCAGTACTTC.

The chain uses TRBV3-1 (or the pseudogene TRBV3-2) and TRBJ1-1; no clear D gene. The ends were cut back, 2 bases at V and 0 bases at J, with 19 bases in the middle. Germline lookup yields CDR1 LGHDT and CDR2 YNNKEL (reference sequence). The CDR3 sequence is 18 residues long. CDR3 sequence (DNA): TGTGCCAGCAGCCAAAAAACCTTTCCGACACTTGTGAACACTGAAGCTTTCTTT. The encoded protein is CASSQKTFPTLVNTEAFF.

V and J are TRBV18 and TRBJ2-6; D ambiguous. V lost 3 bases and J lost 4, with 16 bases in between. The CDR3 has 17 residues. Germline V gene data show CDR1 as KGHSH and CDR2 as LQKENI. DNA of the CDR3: TGTGCCAGCTCACCCCGCGTGAGTAACCAGGGGGCCAACGTCCTGACTTTC. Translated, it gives CASSPRVSNQGANVLTF.

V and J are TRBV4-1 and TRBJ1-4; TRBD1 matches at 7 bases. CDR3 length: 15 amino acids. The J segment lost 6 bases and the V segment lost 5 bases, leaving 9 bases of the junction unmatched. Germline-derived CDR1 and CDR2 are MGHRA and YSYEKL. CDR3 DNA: TGCGCCAGCAGCGACCTCGGGACAGACGATGAAAAACTGTTTTTT. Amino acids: CASSDLGTDDEKLFF.

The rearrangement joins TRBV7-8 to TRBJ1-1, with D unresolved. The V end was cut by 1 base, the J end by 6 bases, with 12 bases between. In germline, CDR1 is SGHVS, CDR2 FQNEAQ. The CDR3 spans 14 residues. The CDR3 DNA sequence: TGTGCCAGCAGCTTAGTGGACCGCGGGGCTGAAGCTTTCTTT. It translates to CASSLVDRGAEAFF.

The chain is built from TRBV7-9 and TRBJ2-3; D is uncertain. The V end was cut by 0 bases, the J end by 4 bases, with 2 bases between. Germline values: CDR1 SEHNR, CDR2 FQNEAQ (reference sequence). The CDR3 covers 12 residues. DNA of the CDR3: TGTGCCAGCAGCTTAGCGGCAGATACGCAGTATTTT. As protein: CASSLAADTQYF.

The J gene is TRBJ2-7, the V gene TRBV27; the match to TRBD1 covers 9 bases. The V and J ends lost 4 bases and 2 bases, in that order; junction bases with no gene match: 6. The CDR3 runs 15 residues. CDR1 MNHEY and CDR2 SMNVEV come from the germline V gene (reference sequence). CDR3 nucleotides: TGTGCCAGCAGTTACTCGACAGGGGGAACCTACGAGCAGTACTTC. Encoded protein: CASSYSTGGTYEQYF.

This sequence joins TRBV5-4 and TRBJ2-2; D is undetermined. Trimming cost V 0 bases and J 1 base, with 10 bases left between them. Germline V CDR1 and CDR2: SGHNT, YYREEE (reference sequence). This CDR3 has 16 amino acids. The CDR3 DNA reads TGTGCCAGCAGCTTGGAACTATGGGAGAACACCGGGGAGCTGTTTTTT. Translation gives CASSLELWENTGELFF.